This T cell receptor beta chain stems from a study of beta chain features in type 1 diabetes. Whole-study context: No patient-donor differences in age, gender, total cells or subset yield.

The sequenced template was cDNA made from the entire isolated RNA. For naive, central memory and regulatory T cell samples, reads averaged around 3.6 million. The table came from immunoSEQ multiplex PCR; TCRdb's copy has only in-frame clones and leaves some out. This table holds roughly 150,000 clones, 8.5% to 10% found once. Populations isolated by sorting all had purity greater than 95%. This clone was picked up a small number of times. Its specificity is unknown. Trimming shortened V by 4 bases and J by 2 bases, and 11 bases separated the two germline ends. There are 13 residues in the CDR3. Per germline, CDR1 GTSNPN and CDR2 SVGIG (reference sequence). The study, taken as a whole, reports: Across all four CD4+ subsets, people with type 1 diabetes showed modestly shorter TCRB CDR3s.

This sequence originates from a woman aged 25 to 39 with type 1 diabetes. The sample comprised central memory CD4+ T cells from blood. The gene calls are TRBV30 and TRBJ1-2, with a weak D call TRBD1 (5 bases). The CDR3 sequence is CAWTGMVNYGYTF. CDR3 DNA: TGTGCCTGGACAGGGATGGTAAACTATGGCTACACCTTC.